The subject of this entry is one T cell receptor (beta chain). Its cognate antigen has yet to be identified. No much larger clone is present one base from it, and per-base qualities are unavailable. Including the terminal cysteine and phenylalanine, the CDR3 comprises 16 residues. The kept DNA is CDR3 alone, 48 bases in frame from the first base. The data originate from a study of control samples from healthy donors and cancer patients (TCRdb year 2020). Libraries were constructed by the immunoSEQ multiplex PCR assay. Held by TCRdb, this immuneACCESS table contains in-frame sequences only and omits some clones. Under half of the omission traces to an unresolved V gene where checked; the cause of the rest is unknown. The sample table holds 100,000 to 150,000 clones, of which 92% were seen once. Jointly, the top ten make up around 2.1% of the sample.

The sample taken for sequencing was blood. The sequence links TRBV21-1 to TRBJ2-1. TRBV21-1 is flagged as a pseudogene. This TCR was sampled from a woman aged 50 to 60 in good health. The CDR3 amino acid sequence is: CASSKAGALEANEQFF. The bases read TGTGCCAGCAGCAAAGCTGGGGCCCTGGAGGCCAATGAGCAGTTCTTC.